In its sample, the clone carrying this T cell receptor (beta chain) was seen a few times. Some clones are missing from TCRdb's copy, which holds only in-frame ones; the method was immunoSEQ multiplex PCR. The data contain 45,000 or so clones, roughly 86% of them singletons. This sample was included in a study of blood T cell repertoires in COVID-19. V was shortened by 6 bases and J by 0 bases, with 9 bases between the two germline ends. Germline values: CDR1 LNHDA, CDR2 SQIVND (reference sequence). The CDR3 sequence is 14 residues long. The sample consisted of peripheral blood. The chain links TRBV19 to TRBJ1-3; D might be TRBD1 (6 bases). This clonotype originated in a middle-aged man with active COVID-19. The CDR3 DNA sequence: TGTGCCAGTAGCAGAGGGGGCTCTGGAAACACCATATATTTT. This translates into CASSRGGSGNTIYF.